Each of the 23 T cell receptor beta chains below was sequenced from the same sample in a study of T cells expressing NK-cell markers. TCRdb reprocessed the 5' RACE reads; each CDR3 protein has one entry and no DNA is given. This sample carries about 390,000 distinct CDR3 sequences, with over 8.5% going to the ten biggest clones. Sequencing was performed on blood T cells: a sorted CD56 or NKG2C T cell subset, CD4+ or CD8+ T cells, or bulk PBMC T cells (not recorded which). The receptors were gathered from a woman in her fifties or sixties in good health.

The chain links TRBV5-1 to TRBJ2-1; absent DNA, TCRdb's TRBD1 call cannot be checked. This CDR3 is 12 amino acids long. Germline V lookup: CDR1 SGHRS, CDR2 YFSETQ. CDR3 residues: CASSFGGREQFF.

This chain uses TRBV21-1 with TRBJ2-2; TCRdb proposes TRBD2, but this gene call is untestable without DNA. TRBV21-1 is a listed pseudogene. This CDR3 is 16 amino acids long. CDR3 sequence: CASTVRGDGRTGELFF.

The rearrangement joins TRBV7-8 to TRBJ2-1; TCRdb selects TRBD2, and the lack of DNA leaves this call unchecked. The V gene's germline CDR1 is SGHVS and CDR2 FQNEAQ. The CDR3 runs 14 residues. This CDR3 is CASRPSGRVHEQFF.

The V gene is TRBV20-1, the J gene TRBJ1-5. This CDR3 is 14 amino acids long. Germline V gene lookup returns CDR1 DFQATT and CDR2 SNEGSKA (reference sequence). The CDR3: CSASEASGNQPQHF.

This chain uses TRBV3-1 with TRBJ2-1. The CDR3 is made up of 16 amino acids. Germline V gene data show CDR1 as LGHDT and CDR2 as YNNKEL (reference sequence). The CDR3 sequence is CASSQPLGSSYNEQFF.

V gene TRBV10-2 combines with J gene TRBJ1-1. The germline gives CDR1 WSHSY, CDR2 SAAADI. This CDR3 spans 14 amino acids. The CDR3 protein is CASSDRLGNTEAFF.

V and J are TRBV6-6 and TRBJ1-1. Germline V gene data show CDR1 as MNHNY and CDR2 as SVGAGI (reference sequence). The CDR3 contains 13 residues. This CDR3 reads CASSSPRNTEAFF.

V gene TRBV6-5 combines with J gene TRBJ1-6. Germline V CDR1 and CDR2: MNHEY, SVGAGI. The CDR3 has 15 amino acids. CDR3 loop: CASSYRTEDNSPLHF.

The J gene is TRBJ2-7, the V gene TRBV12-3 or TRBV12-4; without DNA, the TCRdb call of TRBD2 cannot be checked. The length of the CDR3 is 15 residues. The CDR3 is CASSSLAGASYEQYF.

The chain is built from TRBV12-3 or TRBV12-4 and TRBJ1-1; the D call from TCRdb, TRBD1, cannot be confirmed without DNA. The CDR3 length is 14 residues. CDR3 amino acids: CASLSAGAGTEAFF.

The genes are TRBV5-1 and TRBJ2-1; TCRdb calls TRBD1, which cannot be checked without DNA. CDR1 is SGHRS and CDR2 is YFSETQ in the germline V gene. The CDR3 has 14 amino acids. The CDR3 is CASSSGKGLNEQFF.

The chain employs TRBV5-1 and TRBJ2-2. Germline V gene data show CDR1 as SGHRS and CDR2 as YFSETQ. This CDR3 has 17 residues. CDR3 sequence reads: CASSFLPRELGTGELFF.

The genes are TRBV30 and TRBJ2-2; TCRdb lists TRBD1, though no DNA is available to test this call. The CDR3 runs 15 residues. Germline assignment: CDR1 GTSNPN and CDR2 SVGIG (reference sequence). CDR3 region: CAWRRAGVNTGELFF. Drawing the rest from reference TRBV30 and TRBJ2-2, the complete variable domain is SQTIHQWPATLVQPVGSPLSLECTVEGTSNPNLYWYRQAAGRGLQLLFYSVGIGQISSEVPQNLSASRPQDRQFILSSKKLLLSDSGFYLCAWRRAGVNTGELFFGEGSRLTVL.

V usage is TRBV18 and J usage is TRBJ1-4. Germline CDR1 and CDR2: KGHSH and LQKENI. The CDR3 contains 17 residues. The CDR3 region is CASSPKEAGATNEKLFF. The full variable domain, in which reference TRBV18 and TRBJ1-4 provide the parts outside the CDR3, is NAGVMQNPRHLVRRRGQEARLRCSPMKGHSHVYWYRQLPEEGLKFMVYLQKENIIDESGMPKERFSAEFPKEGPSILRIQQVVRGDSAAYFCASSPKEAGATNEKLFFGSGTQLSVL.

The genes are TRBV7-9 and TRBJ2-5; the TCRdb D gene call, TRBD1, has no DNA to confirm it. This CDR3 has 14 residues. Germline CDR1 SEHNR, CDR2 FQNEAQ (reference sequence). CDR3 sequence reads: CASSPTGGIETQYF.

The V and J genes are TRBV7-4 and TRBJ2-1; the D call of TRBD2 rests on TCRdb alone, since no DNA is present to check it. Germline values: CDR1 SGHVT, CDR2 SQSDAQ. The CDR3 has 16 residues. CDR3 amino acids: CASSQRPGRPDNEQFF.

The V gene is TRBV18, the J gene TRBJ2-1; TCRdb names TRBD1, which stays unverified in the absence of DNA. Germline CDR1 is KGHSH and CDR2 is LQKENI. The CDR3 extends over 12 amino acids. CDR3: CASSGGTNEQFF.

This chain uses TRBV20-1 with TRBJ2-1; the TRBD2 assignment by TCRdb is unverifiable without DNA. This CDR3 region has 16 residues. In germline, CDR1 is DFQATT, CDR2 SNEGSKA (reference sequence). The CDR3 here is CSAHGLAGPSYNEQFF.

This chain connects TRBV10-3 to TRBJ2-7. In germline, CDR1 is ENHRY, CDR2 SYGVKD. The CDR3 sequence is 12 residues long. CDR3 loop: CAIREYGYEQYF.

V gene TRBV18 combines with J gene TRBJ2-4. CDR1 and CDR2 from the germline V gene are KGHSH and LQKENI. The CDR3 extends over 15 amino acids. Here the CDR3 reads CASSPPGRFKNIQYF.

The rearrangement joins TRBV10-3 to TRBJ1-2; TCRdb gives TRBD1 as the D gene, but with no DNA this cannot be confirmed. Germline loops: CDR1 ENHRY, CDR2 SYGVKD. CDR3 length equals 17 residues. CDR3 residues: CAIGPTTARLTLNGYTF.

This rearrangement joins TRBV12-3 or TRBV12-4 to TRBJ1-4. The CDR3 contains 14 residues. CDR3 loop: CASTRATTNEKLFF.

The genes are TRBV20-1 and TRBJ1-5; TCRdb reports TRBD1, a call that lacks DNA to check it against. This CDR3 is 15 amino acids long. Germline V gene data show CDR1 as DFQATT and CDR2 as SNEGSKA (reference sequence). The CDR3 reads CSARSRGPNNQPQHF.